This T cell receptor beta chain is drawn from a study of blood T cell repertoires in COVID-19. Across the study: The origin of the acute and convalescent COVID-19 samples was the United States, Italy and Spain. PBMCs, B-cell-depleted T cells, or T cells were the source of the cDNA or gDNA that made up the material.

CDR3 size: 12 residues. V was trimmed by 4 bases and J by 8 bases, leaving 9 bases between them. The germline V gene has CDR1 ENHRY and CDR2 SYGVKD. Per the original methods: Amplification of reference gene primers provided the estimated nucleated cell counts. Using immunoSEQ multiplex PCR, the repertoire was profiled, and TCRdb retains in-frame clones only, with some absent. V and J calls and clone size follow that table, whereas D and trimming were derived from the DNA. The sample records under 140,000 clones, over 60% being singletons. The sequencing input was peripheral blood. The genes are TRBV10-3 and TRBJ1-3; D ambiguous. The source of this sequence is a woman aged 80 or over with acute or convalescent COVID-19. CDR3 amino acids: CAISGSTDTIYF. The CDR3 region has the DNA TGTGCCATCAGTGGGTCAACGGACACCATATATTTT.